What follows describes a single T cell receptor (beta chain). The entry originates in a study of blood T cell repertoires in COVID-19. About the study: COVID-19 samples from acute and convalescent phases originated in the United States, Italy and Spain. PBMCs, B-cell-depleted T cells, or T cells provided the cDNA or gDNA that made up the material.

In the study's own analysis: Counts of nucleated cells, estimated from reference gene primer amplification, were obtained. The assay was immunoSEQ multiplex PCR, and TCRdb's table has in-frame clones only and misses some. V and J calls and clone size are those listed in that table; D and trimming were worked out from the DNA. The sample shows around 160,000 clones, roughly 86% of them seen only once. Trimming removed 4 bases from V and 6 bases from J; junction bases left unmatched: 8. Germline V gene data show CDR1 as MDHEN and CDR2 as SYDVKM. CDR3 length: 15 residues. The clonotype was recovered from a human donor in a cohort sampled during active COVID-19. The rearrangement links TRBV28 to TRBJ1-5; 8 nucleotides agree with TRBD1. Sequenced: peripheral blood. CDR3 sequence: CASSSGQGRGQPQHF. In DNA, the CDR3 is TGTGCCAGCAGTTCAGGACAGGGTAGGGGTCAGCCCCAGCATTTT.